Listed below are T cell receptor beta chains from one sample, sequenced in a study of CD8+ T cells in alopecia areata. Measured with immunoSEQ multiplex PCR; TCRdb has only the in-frame clones, and not every one. The repertoire holds approximately 180,000 clones, with about 66% as singletons. Here the sequenced sample was CD8+ T cells sorted from blood, taken at week 0. The receptors come from a human donor with alopecia areata. Each CDR3 is given with its conserved first and last residue. The order of the fields is D gene, V gene, J gene, clone size, CDR3 DNA, CDR3 protein. The D gene is left open where the match is weak. Size is omitted from some rows. Given values are once, few, many or a class for expanded clones.

d_call: TRBD1
v_call: TRBV2
j_call: TRBJ1-4
clone_size: .
cdr3_nt: TGTGCCAGACGAACAGGGGGATCAGAAAAACTGTTTTTT
cdr3_aa: CARRTGGSEKLFF

d_call: .
v_call: TRBV29-1
j_call: TRBJ2-5
clone_size: .
cdr3_nt: TGCAGCGTGGGAAAACGGGAGACCCAGTACTTC
cdr3_aa: CSVGKRETQYF

d_call: .
v_call: TRBV2
j_call: TRBJ1-4
clone_size: few
cdr3_nt: TGTGCCAGCAGTGGAGGACGCCTCAGAGGGGAAAAACTGTTTTTT
cdr3_aa: CASSGGRLRGEKLFF

d_call: .
v_call: TRBV15
j_call: TRBJ2-7
clone_size: .
cdr3_nt: TGTGCCGTCGGGAGTCTGACACAGTACTTC
cdr3_aa: CAVGSLTQYF

d_call: TRBD1
v_call: TRBV29-1
j_call: TRBJ1-1
clone_size: .
cdr3_nt: TGCAGCGTAACGATCTCAGGACAGGAGAACACTGAAGCTTTCTTT
cdr3_aa: CSVTISGQENTEAFF

d_call: .
v_call: TRBV29-1
j_call: TRBJ1-1
clone_size: few
cdr3_nt: TGCAGCGTTGATACGGGCGGCACTGAAGCTTTCTTT
cdr3_aa: CSVDTGGTEAFF

d_call: .
v_call: TRBV13
j_call: TRBJ1-1
clone_size: .
cdr3_nt: TGTGCCAGCAGCCCAACGGACGGGAGAGGGGGTGAAGCTTTCTTT
cdr3_aa: CASSPTDGRGGEAFF

d_call: TRBD2
v_call: TRBV23-1
j_call: TRBJ2-7
clone_size: .
cdr3_nt: TGCGCCAGCAGTCCCCCCCGGGCTAGCGGGGGGCATAGTTCCTACGAGCAGTACTTC
cdr3_aa: CASSPPRASGGHSSYEQYF

d_call: .
v_call: TRBV2
j_call: TRBJ1-1
clone_size: .
cdr3_nt: TGTGCCAGCACGGACACTGAAGCTTTCTTT
cdr3_aa: CASTDTEAFF

d_call: TRBD2
v_call: TRBV13
j_call: TRBJ2-3
clone_size: .
cdr3_nt: TGTGCCAGCAGCTCGCGGGGGGTTGGCACAGATACGCAGTATTTT
cdr3_aa: CASSSRGVGTDTQYF

d_call: .
v_call: TRBV15
j_call: TRBJ1-2
clone_size: .
cdr3_nt: TGTGCCACCAGCAGAGATATACATTCTACCGGACAAAGCGGCTATGGCTACACCTTC
cdr3_aa: CATSRDIHSTGQSGYGYTF

d_call: TRBD1
v_call: TRBV27
j_call: TRBJ2-7
clone_size: few
cdr3_nt: TGTGCCAGCAGTTTGCGAGGACAGGGCTCCGAGCAGTACTTC
cdr3_aa: CASSLRGQGSEQYF

d_call: .
v_call: TRBV6-6
j_call: TRBJ1-5
clone_size: .
cdr3_nt: TGTGCCAGCAGCGTGGACTCTTTCGGGGGTCAGCCCCAGCATTTT
cdr3_aa: CASSVDSFGGQPQHF

d_call: .
v_call: TRBV25-1
j_call: TRBJ1-5
clone_size: once
cdr3_nt: TGTGCCAGCAGTGAAGGGTTGGGAAATCAGCCCCAGCATTTT
cdr3_aa: CASSEGLGNQPQHF

d_call: TRBD1
v_call: TRBV6-1
j_call: TRBJ1-5
clone_size: .
cdr3_nt: TGTGCCAGCAGTGAAAACCCCGGGACAGGGTTAAATCAGCCCCAGCATTTT
cdr3_aa: CASSENPGTGLNQPQHF

d_call: .
v_call: TRBV4-1
j_call: TRBJ1-5
clone_size: few
cdr3_nt: TGCGCCAGCAGCCAAAGGGGGGCAGGGTGGACCCAGCCCCAGCATTTT
cdr3_aa: CASSQRGAGWTQPQHF

d_call: .
v_call: TRBV5-1
j_call: TRBJ2-1
clone_size: .
cdr3_nt: TGCGCCAGCAGCTTGGGGACAGCCAACTACAATGAGCAGTTCTTC
cdr3_aa: CASSLGTANYNEQFF

d_call: TRBD2
v_call: TRBV7-6
j_call: TRBJ2-1
clone_size: .
cdr3_nt: TGTGCCAGCAGCTTAGGAACTAGCGGCTCCTACAATGAGCAGTTCTTC
cdr3_aa: CASSLGTSGSYNEQFF

d_call: .
v_call: TRBV13
j_call: TRBJ2-2
clone_size: few
cdr3_nt: TGTGCCAGCAGCTCCCGAGCGGCGAACACCGGGGAGCTGTTTTTT
cdr3_aa: CASSSRAANTGELFF

d_call: .
v_call: TRBV30
j_call: TRBJ1-2
clone_size: once
cdr3_nt: TGTGCCTGGACAGGGAACTATGGCTACACCTTC
cdr3_aa: CAWTGNYGYTF

d_call: .
v_call: TRBV11-2
j_call: TRBJ1-2
clone_size: .
cdr3_nt: TGTGCCAGCAGTTCTAGGATTGGGGCGCGGGGATTGTCCTATGGCTACACCTTC
cdr3_aa: CASSSRIGARGLSYGYTF

d_call: TRBD1
v_call: TRBV2
j_call: TRBJ1-2
clone_size: .
cdr3_nt: TGTGCCAGTCCGGGACAGGGAAATGGCTACACCTTC
cdr3_aa: CASPGQGNGYTF

d_call: .
v_call: TRBV30
j_call: TRBJ2-7
clone_size: .
cdr3_nt: TGTGCCTGGATGGAGGGGCGGGAGCAGTACTTC
cdr3_aa: CAWMEGREQYF

d_call: TRBD2
v_call: TRBV2
j_call: TRBJ2-3
clone_size: .
cdr3_nt: TGTGCCAGCATGCAGAGCGGGAGGACAGATACGCAGTATTTT
cdr3_aa: CASMQSGRTDTQYF

d_call: .
v_call: TRBV25-1
j_call: TRBJ2-7
clone_size: .
cdr3_nt: TGTGCCAGCAGTGAATTCGGAGGCTACGAGCAGTACTTC
cdr3_aa: CASSEFGGYEQYF

d_call: .
v_call: TRBV12-5
j_call: TRBJ2-1
clone_size: .
cdr3_nt: TGTGCTAGTGGTTTGGGGGAGCTCTATGAGCAGTTCTTC
cdr3_aa: CASGLGELYEQFF

d_call: .
v_call: TRBV27
j_call: TRBJ1-1
clone_size: few
cdr3_nt: TGTGCCAGCAGTCAGACGGGAATGAACACTGAAGCTTTCTTT
cdr3_aa: CASSQTGMNTEAFF

d_call: .
v_call: TRBV10-2
j_call: TRBJ2-7
clone_size: .
cdr3_nt: TGCGCCAGCAGTGAGGATGGTATTGTGCCCAAGCAGTACTTC
cdr3_aa: CASSEDGIVPKQYF

d_call: .
v_call: TRBV2
j_call: TRBJ1-3
clone_size: .
cdr3_nt: TGTGCCAGTCGGGCAGACCCTGGAAACACCATATATTTT
cdr3_aa: CASRADPGNTIYF

d_call: .
v_call: TRBV9
j_call: TRBJ2-6
clone_size: few
cdr3_nt: TGTGCCAGCAGCGAAAAGGGGTCTGGGGCCAACGTCCTGACTTTC
cdr3_aa: CASSEKGSGANVLTF

d_call: .
v_call: TRBV29-1
j_call: TRBJ2-5
clone_size: .
cdr3_nt: TGCAGCGTTGTGGGTTACAGAGAGACCCAGTACTTC
cdr3_aa: CSVVGYRETQYF

d_call: .
v_call: TRBV27
j_call: TRBJ2-5
clone_size: .
cdr3_nt: TGTGCCACGCAGACAGGCGGTATGGAGACCCAGTACTTC
cdr3_aa: CATQTGGMETQYF

d_call: .
v_call: TRBV4-1
j_call: TRBJ2-2
clone_size: .
cdr3_nt: TGCGCCAGCAGCTTCCGAGGGGGAACAACGACCGGGGAGCTGTTTTTT
cdr3_aa: CASSFRGGTTTGELFF

d_call: .
v_call: TRBV29-1
j_call: TRBJ1-3
clone_size: .
cdr3_nt: TGCAGCGCCAGGTACGGGACCGACCCCCCGAGCTCCGGAAACACCATATATTTT
cdr3_aa: CSARYGTDPPSSGNTIYF

d_call: .
v_call: TRBV5-1
j_call: TRBJ2-7
clone_size: once
cdr3_nt: TGCGCCAGCAGCTTGGGTGACTACGAGCAGTACTTC
cdr3_aa: CASSLGDYEQYF

d_call: TRBD1
v_call: TRBV5-1
j_call: TRBJ2-7
clone_size: .
cdr3_nt: TGCGCCAGCAGCTTGGGACAGGGGGCGATGGGTTACGAGCAGTACTTC
cdr3_aa: CASSLGQGAMGYEQYF

d_call: .
v_call: TRBV7-6
j_call: TRBJ2-1
clone_size: .
cdr3_nt: TGTGCCAGCAGCCCCGGGACGGTTAATGAGCAGTTCTTC
cdr3_aa: CASSPGTVNEQFF

d_call: .
v_call: TRBV14
j_call: TRBJ2-1
clone_size: .
cdr3_nt: TGTGCCAGCAGCCCTGGGCACAATGAGCAGTTCTTC
cdr3_aa: CASSPGHNEQFF

d_call: TRBD1
v_call: TRBV25-1
j_call: TRBJ1-1
clone_size: .
cdr3_nt: TGTGCCAGCAGTGTAGGACAGGGCACTGAAGCTTTCTTT
cdr3_aa: CASSVGQGTEAFF

d_call: .
v_call: TRBV29-1
j_call: TRBJ1-1
clone_size: few
cdr3_nt: TGCAGCGTTGAAGTGGGGGAAACTTTCTTT
cdr3_aa: CSVEVGETFF